This T cell receptor (beta chain) emerged from a study of identical twins. TCRdb independently ran MiXCR on the 5' RACE reads; one entry per CDR3 protein. The table shows hundreds of thousands of distinct CDR3 sequences, with 6.5% to 9.5% occurring only once. There are many counts of this clonotype. These data were also filed under a second study, of yellow fever vaccine responses in identical twins.

The TCR comes from a woman aged 18-29 years in good health. The sample was memory (CD45RO+) T cells sorted from blood.

The CDR3 nucleotides are TGTGCCAGCAGCCAAGCCGGTACCGGGGAGCTGTTTTTT. Protein sequence: CASSQAGTGELFF. This chain connects TRBV3-1 to TRBJ2-2; D gene ambiguous. This CDR3 spans 13 amino acids. Trimming stripped 1 base from V and 5 bases from J, with 5 bases between. In germline, CDR1 is LGHDT, CDR2 YNNKEL (reference sequence).